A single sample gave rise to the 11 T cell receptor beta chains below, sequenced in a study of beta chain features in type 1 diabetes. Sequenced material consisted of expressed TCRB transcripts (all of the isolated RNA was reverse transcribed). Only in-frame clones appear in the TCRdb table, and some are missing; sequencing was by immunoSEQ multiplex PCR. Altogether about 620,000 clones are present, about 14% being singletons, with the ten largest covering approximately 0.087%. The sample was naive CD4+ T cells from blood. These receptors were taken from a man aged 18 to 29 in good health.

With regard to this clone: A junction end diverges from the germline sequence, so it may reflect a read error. This chain's CDR3 is CASSLGGGSNVLTF. The CDR3 nucleotides read TGTGCCAGCAGCTTAGGTGGTGGGTCCAACGTCCTGACTTTC. V and J are TRBV7-2 and TRBJ2-6; D is ambiguous. The V gene's germline CDR1 is SGHTA and CDR2 FQGNSA. This CDR3 is 14 amino acids long.

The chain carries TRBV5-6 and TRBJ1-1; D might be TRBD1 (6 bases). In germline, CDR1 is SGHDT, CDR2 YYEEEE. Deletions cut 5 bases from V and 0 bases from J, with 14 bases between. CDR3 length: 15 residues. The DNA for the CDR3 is TGTGCCAGCAGAGGGGACATCCGCTTGAACACTGAAGCTTTCTTT. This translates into CASRGDIRLNTEAFF.

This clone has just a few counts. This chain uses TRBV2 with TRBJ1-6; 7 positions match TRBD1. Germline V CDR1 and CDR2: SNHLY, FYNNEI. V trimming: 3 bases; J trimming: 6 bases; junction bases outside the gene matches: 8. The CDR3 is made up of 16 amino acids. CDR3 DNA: TGTGCCAGCAGTGATCAGGGGGTCAGTCGTAATTCACCCCTCCACTTT. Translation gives CASSDQGVSRNSPLHF.

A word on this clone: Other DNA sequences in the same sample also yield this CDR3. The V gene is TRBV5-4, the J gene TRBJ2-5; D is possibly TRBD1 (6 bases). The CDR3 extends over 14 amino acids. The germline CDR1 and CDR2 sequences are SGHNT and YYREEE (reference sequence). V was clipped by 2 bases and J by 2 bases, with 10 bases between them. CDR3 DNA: TGTGCCAGCAGCTTCCCCGACAGGCAAGAGACCCAGTACTTC. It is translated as CASSFPDRQETQYF.

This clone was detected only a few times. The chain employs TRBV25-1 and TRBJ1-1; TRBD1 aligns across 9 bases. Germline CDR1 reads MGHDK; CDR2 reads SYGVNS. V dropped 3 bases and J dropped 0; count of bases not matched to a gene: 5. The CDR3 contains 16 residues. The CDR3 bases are TGTGCCAGCAGTGATCCCGGGACAGGGCTGAACACTGAAGCTTTCTTT. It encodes CASSDPGTGLNTEAFF.

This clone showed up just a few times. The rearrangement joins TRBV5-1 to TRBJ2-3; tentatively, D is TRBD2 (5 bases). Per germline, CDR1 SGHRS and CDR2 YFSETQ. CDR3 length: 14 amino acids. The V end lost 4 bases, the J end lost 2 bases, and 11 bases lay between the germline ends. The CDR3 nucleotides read TGCGCCAGCAGCAGACTAAGGGACACAGATACGCAGTATTTT. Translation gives CASSRLRDTDTQYF.

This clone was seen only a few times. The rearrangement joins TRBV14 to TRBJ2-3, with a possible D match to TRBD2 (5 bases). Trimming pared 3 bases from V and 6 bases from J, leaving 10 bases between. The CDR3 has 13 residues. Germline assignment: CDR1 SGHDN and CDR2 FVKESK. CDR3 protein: CASSQIREDTQYF. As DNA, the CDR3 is TGTGCCAGCAGCCAGATAAGGGAGGATACGCAGTATTTT.

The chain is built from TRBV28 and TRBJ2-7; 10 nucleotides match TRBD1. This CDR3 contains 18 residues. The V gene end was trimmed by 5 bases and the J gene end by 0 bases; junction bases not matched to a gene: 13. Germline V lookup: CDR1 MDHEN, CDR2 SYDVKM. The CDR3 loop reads CASSLPGQGRWSSYEQYF. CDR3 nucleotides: TGTGCCAGCAGTCTCCCGGGACAGGGGCGATGGAGCTCCTACGAGCAGTACTTC. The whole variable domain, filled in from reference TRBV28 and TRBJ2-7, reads DVKVTQSSRYLVKRTGEKVFLECVQDMDHENMFWYRQDPGLGLRLIYFSYDVKMKEKGDIPEGYSVSREKKERFSLILESASTNQTSMYLCASSLPGQGRWSSYEQYFGPGTRLTVT.

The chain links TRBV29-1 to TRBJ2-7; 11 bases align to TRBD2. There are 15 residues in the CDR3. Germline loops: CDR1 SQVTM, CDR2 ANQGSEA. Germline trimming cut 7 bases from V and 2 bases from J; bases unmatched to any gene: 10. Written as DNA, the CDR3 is TGCAGCGCTGTAAGGGGACTAGCGGCTACCTACGAGCAGTACTTC. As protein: CSAVRGLAATYEQYF.

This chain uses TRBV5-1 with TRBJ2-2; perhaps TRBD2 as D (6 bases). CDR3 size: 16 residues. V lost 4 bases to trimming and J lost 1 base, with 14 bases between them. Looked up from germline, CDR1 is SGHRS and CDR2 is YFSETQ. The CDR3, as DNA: TGCGCCAGCAGCCCCTGGGGACTTCAGAACACCGGGGAGCTGTTTTTT. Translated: CASSPWGLQNTGELFF. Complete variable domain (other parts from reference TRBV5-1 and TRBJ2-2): KAGVTQTPRYLIKTRGQQVTLSCSPISGHRSVSWYQQTPGQGLQFLFEYFSETQRNKGNFPGRFSGRQFSNSRSEMNVSTLELGDSALYLCASSPWGLQNTGELFFGEGSRLTVL.

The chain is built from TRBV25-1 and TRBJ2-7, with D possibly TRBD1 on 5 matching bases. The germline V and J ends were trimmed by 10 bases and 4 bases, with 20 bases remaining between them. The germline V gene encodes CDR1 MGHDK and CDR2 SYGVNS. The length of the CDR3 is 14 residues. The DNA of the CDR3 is TGTGCCACCTCATCAGGGTTCGGGTTGTACGAGCAGTACTTC. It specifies CATSSGFGLYEQYF.